This T cell receptor (beta chain) appears in the sequencing data of a study of blood T cells in healthy people across ages. It was with a sample-barcoded 5' primer and a J-beta primer mix that a second PCR of roughly 7 to 12 cycles was run. A single record per CDR3 protein comes from TCRdb applying MiXCR to the 5' RACE reads. The sample holds fewer than 800,000 distinct CDR3 sequences, around 20% seen once. Caucasian individuals from Russia who were healthy and aged about 6 to 95 acted as donors. Study results and caveats: While age rose, TCR beta diversity per million T cells dropped in a roughly linear way. Conclusively comparing naive with antigen-experienced cells was impossible with unsorted PBMCs.

The CDR3 contains 17 residues. Germline values: CDR1 SGHAT, CDR2 FQNNGV. After removal of 4 bases from V and 0 bases from J, the junction contained 6 bases not matched to a gene. Comment on this clonotype: The antigen remains undetermined.

This receptor was identified in a man between 65 and 80 years old in good health. Sequenced sample: blood. The rearrangement uses TRBV11-2 and TRBJ2-1, with 10 bases fitting TRBD2. The CDR3 here is CASSSRTSGYSYNEQFF. Here the CDR3 DNA reads TGTGCCAGCAGCTCCAGGACTAGCGGCTACTCCTACAATGAGCAGTTCTTC. The full variable domain, completed using reference TRBV11-2 and TRBJ2-1, is EAGVAQSPRYKIIEKRQSVAFWCNPISGHATLYWYQQILGQGPKLLIQFQNNGVVDDSQLPKDRFSAERLKGVDSTLKIQPAKLEDSAVYLCASSSRTSGYSYNEQFFGPGTRLTVL.